The entry below describes one T cell receptor beta chain. The antigen remains unidentified. This sample is part of a study of cytomegalovirus exposure and HLA in healthy donors. Study-level findings and limits: Cytomegalovirus status was reportedly diagnosed by the classifier with high sensitivity and specificity. In a later analysis, 17,000 or so TCR beta sequences were associated with HLA alleles at 0.05 false discovery rate.

V shed 4 bases, J shed 6 bases, and the junction held 4 bases outside the gene matches. The V gene's germline CDR1 is MGHRA and CDR2 YSYEKL. There are 14 residues in the CDR3. PCR employed 60 Vbeta and 13 Jbeta primers. Clones were read by immunoSEQ multiplex PCR, and TCRdb kept only the in-frame ones, dropping some. The table has under 110,000 clones, approximately 70% seen once; the top ten hold approximately 0.74%. Input material: PBMCs. The TCR sequence derives from a boy aged 10-17 years in good health and CMV-seronegative. The genes are TRBV4-1 and TRBJ1-1, with 11 positions matching TRBD1. The CDR3, as DNA: TGCGCCAGCAGCCTCGGACAGGGGGCTTCTGAAGCTTTCTTT. Amino acid sequence: CASSLGQGASEAFF.